The entry below describes one TCR beta chain. Its antigen remains undetermined. Base quality data are lacking; no much larger clone is found one base away. As a first step, CD3+ T cells were rested overnight at 2.5 million cells/mL in RPMI 1640 lacking fetal bovine serum. MACS immunomagnetic beads were used according to the manufacturer's instructions to isolate CD3+ T cells from PBMCs. The data derive from a study of T cell repertoires and leukemia-associated antigens (dated by TCRdb to between 2019 and 2020). With regard to the full study: Each sample yielded about 5.1 to 7 million read pairs and about 3.3 to 5.0 million effective reads, some 16 million effective reads overall. Using in vitro peptide stimulation of healthy T cells, the study sought to determine the antigen recognized by a TCR Vbeta21 clone earlier detected in CML patients.

CDR1 and CDR2 (DFQATT, SNEGSKA) derive from the germline V gene (reference sequence). V is clipped by 4 bases and J by 8 bases, and the sequence between their germline boundaries is 12 bases long. The CDR3 goes from the cysteine to the phenylalanine over 12 residues. Left in the record is the CDR3 DNA by itself, 36 bases read in frame from the first base. Total RNA was extracted from the cultured T cells with TRIzol reagent. TCRbeta libraries were amplified from RNA by 5' rapid amplification of cDNA ends (5'RACE). Before sequencing, library concentration and integrity were assessed using Qubit, an Agilent instrument, and quantitative PCR. Sequencing of qualified libraries was performed on Illumina HiSeq or MiSeq by a commercial service provider. In the paper's pipeline: MiXCR version 1.8.2 was used to identify TCR sequences in each sample. For a clone to count as qualified, its CDR3 had to be longer than four amino acids, its nucleotide length had to be in-frame, and the clone could not contain a stop codon. A read containing the complete CDR3 structure was counted as an effective read. Validation of expanded clones was performed by RT-PCR with 24 Vbeta primers, GeneScan spectratyping, and Sanger sequencing. The public reads were reanalyzed by TCRdb: fastp trimming at Q25, MiXCR alignment, in-frame beta chains only. Identical CDR3 proteins give one entry, which carries the most common genes and DNA. The V and J calls reflect TCRdb's pipeline rather than the authors' work. The sample table shows about 11,000 distinct CDR3 sequences, and approximately 43% are seen once. The biggest ten clones account for about a quarter of the sample.

Overall study results and their limits: Across the four groups, there were no significant differences in the numbers of Vbeta genes (approximately 64), Jbeta genes (around 13), VDJ rearrangements, or unique CDR3s. Antigen specificity and function of the expanded clones were not tested directly and required further investigation.

This TCR was sampled from a female donor in good health. The chain employs TRBV20-1 and TRBJ2-1, with a weak D call of TRBD1 (7 bases match). Sequenced: CD3+ T cells sorted from blood and cultured. In nucleotides, the sequence is TGCAGTGCTAAGGAGGGGGCTCATGAGCAGTTCTTC. The translation is CSAKEGAHEQFF.